What follows are 8 T cell receptor beta chains derived from one specimen sequenced in a study of Graves' ophthalmopathy and Graves' hyperthyroidism. TCR beta CDR3 amplification used RNA transcripts. First-round RT-PCR employed HTBI primers, with a second-round multiplex PCR after it. One entry per CDR3 protein, called by TCRdb with MiXCR from the multiplex PCR reads. The table shows 500,000 to 700,000 distinct CDR3 sequences, with about a fifth occurring only once. Sequences were obtained from peripheral blood. These receptors all stem from a woman between 18 and 29 years old with stable Graves' hyperthyroidism. Some clones in this sample may be carry-over from other donors' samples.

This clonotype was counted many times. This rearrangement joins TRBV12-3 or TRBV12-4 to TRBJ1-1; D is unresolved. V lost 7 bases and J lost 3, with 15 bases in between. The length of the CDR3 is 14 residues. The CDR3 nucleotides read TGTGCCAGCACCGTGGACGGGTACCACACTGAAGCTTTCTTT. Translating gives CASTVDGYHTEAFF.

In its sample, this clonotype was seen many times. V gene TRBV27 combines with J gene TRBJ2-5; possibly TRBD2 for D (5 bases). Between the trimmed V and J ends, which lost 9 bases and 4 bases, there was a span of 12 bases. Germline CDR1 and CDR2: MNHEY and SMNVEV (reference sequence). This CDR3 contains 12 residues. The CDR3 reads CASPSNGETQYF. The CDR3, as DNA: TGTGCCAGTCCTAGCAACGGAGAGACCCAGTACTTC.

This clonotype was seen many times. The genes are TRBV29-1 and TRBJ1-2, with 9 bases that match TRBD1. The junction had 8 bases not matched to a gene; V was cut back by 5 bases and J by 7 bases. The CDR3 sequence is 13 residues long. Germline CDR1 and CDR2: SQVTM and ANQGSEA. The CDR3 nucleotides are TGCAGCGTTCGGACAGGGGAACAGGGTGGCTACACCTTC. Translation gives CSVRTGEQGGYTF. Supplemented by reference TRBV29-1 and TRBJ1-2, the full variable domain reads SAVISQKPSRDICQRGTSLTIQCQVDSQVTMMFWYRQQPGQSLTLIATANQGSEATYESGFVIDKFPISRPNLTFSTLTVSNMSPEDSSIYLCSVRTGEQGGYTFGSGTRLTVV.

The chain joins TRBV6-5 to TRBJ1-2; D gene unclear. With 0 bases removed from V and 3 bases from J, the gap between germline ends came to 14 bases. The length of the CDR3 is 16 residues. The germline gives CDR1 MNHEY, CDR2 SVGAGI. The CDR3 sequence is CASSYSRTARYYGYTF. Written as DNA, the CDR3 is TGTGCCAGCAGTTACTCGAGAACAGCTAGATACTATGGCTACACCTTC.

This rearrangement joins TRBV6-1 to TRBJ1-2; 10 bases are a match to TRBD1. The CDR3 runs 14 residues. Germline values: CDR1 MNHNS, CDR2 SASEGT. The V segment lost 10 bases and the J segment 4 bases; nucleotides outside the gene matches: 9. CDR3 residues: CAITGTGVSYGYTF. CDR3 bases: TGTGCCATCACCGGGACAGGGGTCTCCTATGGCTACACCTTC.

This clonotype came up many times. V gene TRBV28 combines with J gene TRBJ1-1, with D unresolved. The V end was cut by 3 bases, the J end by 6 bases, with 14 bases between. CDR1 MDHEN and CDR2 SYDVKM come from the germline V gene. The CDR3 extends over 14 amino acids. The CDR3 sequence is CASSLDRAVAEAFF. The CDR3 region has the DNA TGTGCCAGCAGTTTGGATCGGGCCGTCGCTGAAGCTTTCTTT. Full variable domain (rest looked up from reference TRBV28 and TRBJ1-1): DVKVTQSSRYLVKRTGEKVFLECVQDMDHENMFWYRQDPGLGLRLIYFSYDVKMKEKGDIPEGYSVSREKKERFSLILESASTNQTSMYLCASSLDRAVAEAFFGQGTRLTVV.

The chain links TRBV6-1 to TRBJ1-5, with TRBD1 as a possible D gene (6 bases). Germline loops: CDR1 MNHNS, CDR2 SASEGT. The CDR3 sequence is 15 residues long. Between the trimmed V and J ends, which lost 6 bases and 2 bases, there was a span of 14 bases. The CDR3: CASRSGVYGNQPQHF. The CDR3 DNA sequence: TGTGCCAGCAGGTCAGGGGTTTACGGCAATCAGCCCCAGCATTTT.

This clonotype has ten or more counts. The J gene is TRBJ2-5, the V gene TRBV4-1, with 7 bases identical to TRBD2. The V gene's germline CDR1 is MGHRA and CDR2 YSYEKL. The CDR3 has 14 amino acids. V dropped 3 bases and J dropped 3; count of bases not matched to a gene: 4. The chain's CDR3 is CASSQGGKEETQYF. The CDR3 bases are TGCGCCAGCAGCCAGGGGGGGAAAGAAGAGACCCAGTACTTC.